This TCR beta chain was obtained from a study of cytotoxic CD8 clonotypes in ibrutinib-treated CLL. Using immunoSEQ multiplex PCR, the repertoire was profiled, and TCRdb retains in-frame clones only, with some absent. The sample lists a few hundred thousand clones, about 64% occurring once. Trimming removed 2 bases at V and 0 bases at J, with 8 bases between. Germline V CDR1 and CDR2: MNHEY, SMNVEV (reference sequence). CDR3 length: 15 amino acids. Around 2 micrograms of genomic DNA (from cryopreserved PBMCs) were used for TCR beta libraries. The sequence came from a human donor with chronic lymphocytic leukemia. This sequence joins TRBV27 and TRBJ1-5; D ambiguous. Sample: PBMCs, taken after 36 months of ibrutinib treatment. CDR3 sequence reads: CASSLLGHSNQPQHF. For the CDR3, the DNA is TGTGCCAGCAGTTTACTAGGCCATAGCAATCAGCCCCAGCATTTT.